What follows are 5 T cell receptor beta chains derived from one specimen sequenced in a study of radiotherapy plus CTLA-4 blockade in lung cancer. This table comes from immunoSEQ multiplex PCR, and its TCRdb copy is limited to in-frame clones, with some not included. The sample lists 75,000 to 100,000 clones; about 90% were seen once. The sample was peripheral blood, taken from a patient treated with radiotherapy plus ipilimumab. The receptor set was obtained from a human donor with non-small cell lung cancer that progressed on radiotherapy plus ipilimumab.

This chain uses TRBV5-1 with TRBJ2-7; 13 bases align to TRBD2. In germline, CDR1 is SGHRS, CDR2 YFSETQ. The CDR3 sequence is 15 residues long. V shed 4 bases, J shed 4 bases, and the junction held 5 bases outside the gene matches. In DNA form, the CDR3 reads TGCGCCAGCAGCAGAGGACTAGCGGGAGTTTACGAGCAGTACTTC. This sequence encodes CASSRGLAGVYEQYF.

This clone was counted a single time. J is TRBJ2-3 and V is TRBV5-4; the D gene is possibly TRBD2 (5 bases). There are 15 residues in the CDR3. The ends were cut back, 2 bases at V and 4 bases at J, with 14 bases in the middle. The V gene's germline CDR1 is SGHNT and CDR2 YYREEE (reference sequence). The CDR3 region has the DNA TGTGCCAGCAGCTTTCTTGGGAGTGGGGCAGATACGCAGTATTTT. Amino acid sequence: CASSFLGSGADTQYF.

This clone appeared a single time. Here the CDR3 DNA reads TGTGCCAGCAGGGTTTCTGTAGTAGCGCACGAGCAGTACTTC. This gives the protein CASRVSVVAHEQYF. This chain connects TRBV2 to TRBJ2-7, with D possibly matching TRBD2 (5 bases). The CDR3 has 14 amino acids. Germline V gene lookup returns CDR1 SNHLY and CDR2 FYNNEI. Deletions cut 6 bases from V and 5 bases from J, with 17 bases between.

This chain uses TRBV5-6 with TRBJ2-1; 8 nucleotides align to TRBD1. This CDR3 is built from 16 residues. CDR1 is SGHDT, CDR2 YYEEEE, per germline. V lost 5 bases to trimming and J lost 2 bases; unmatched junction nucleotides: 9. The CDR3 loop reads CASRRDRTFPYNEQFF. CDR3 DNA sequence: TGTGCCAGCAGGCGGGACAGGACCTTCCCCTACAATGAGCAGTTCTTC. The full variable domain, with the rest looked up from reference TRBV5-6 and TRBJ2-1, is DAGVTQSPTHLIKTRGQQVTLRCSPKSGHDTVSWYQQALGQGPQFIFQYYEEEERQRGNFPDRFSGHQFPNYSSELNVNALLLGDSALYLCASRRDRTFPYNEQFFGPGTRLTVL.

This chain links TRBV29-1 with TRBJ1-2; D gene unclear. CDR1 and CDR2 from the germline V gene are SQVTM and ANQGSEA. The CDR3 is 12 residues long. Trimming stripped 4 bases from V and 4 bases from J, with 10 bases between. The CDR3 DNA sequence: TGCAGCGTTGGAGGGCAGACCTATGGCTACACCTTC. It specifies CSVGGQTYGYTF.